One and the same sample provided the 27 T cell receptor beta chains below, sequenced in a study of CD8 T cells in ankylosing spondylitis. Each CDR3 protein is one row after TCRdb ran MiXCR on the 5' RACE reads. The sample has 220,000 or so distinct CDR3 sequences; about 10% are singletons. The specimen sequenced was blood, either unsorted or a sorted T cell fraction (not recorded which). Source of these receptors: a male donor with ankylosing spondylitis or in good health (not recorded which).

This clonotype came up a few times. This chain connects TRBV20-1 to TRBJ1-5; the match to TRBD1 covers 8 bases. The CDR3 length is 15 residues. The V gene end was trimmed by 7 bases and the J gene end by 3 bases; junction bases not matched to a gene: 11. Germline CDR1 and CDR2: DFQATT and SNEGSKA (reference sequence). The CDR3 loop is CSVGQGAGDNQPQHF. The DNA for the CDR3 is TGCAGTGTGGGGCAGGGGGCTGGGGACAATCAGCCCCAGCATTTT.

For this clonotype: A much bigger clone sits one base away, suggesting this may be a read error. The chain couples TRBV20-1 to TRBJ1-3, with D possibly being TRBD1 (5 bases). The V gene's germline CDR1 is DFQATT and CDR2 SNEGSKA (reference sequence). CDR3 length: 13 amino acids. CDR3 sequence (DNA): TGCAGTGCTAATGCAGGGCCTGGATACACCATATATTTT. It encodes CSANAGPGYTIYF.

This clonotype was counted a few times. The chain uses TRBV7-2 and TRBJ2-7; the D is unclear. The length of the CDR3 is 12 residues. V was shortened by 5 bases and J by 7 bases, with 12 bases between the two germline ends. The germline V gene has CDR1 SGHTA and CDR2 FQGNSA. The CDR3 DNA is TGTGCCAGCAGCCCCCGGCTCCGGGAGCAGTACTTC. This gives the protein CASSPRLREQYF.

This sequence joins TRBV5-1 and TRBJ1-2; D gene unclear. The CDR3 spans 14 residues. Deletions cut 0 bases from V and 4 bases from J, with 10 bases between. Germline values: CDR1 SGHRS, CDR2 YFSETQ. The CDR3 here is CASSLEIEGYGYTF. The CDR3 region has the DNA TGCGCCAGCAGCTTGGAGATAGAGGGCTATGGCTACACCTTC.

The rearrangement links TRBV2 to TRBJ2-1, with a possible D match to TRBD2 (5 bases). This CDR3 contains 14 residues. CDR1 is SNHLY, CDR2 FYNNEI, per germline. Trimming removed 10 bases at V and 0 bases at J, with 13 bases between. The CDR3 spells CATSDGSSYNEQFF. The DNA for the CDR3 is TGTGCCACCTCAGATGGGAGCTCCTACAATGAGCAGTTCTTC.

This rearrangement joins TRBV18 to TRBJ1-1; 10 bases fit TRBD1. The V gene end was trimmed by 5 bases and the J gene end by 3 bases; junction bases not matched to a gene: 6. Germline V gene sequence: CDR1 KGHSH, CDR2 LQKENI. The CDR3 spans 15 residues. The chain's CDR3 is CASSSTGGDDTEAFF. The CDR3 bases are TGTGCCAGCTCATCGACAGGGGGCGACGACACTGAAGCTTTCTTT. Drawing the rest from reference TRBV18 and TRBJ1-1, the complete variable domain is NAGVMQNPRHLVRRRGQEARLRCSPMKGHSHVYWYRQLPEEGLKFMVYLQKENIIDESGMPKERFSAEFPKEGPSILRIQQVVRGDSAAYFCASSSTGGDDTEAFFGQGTRLTVV.

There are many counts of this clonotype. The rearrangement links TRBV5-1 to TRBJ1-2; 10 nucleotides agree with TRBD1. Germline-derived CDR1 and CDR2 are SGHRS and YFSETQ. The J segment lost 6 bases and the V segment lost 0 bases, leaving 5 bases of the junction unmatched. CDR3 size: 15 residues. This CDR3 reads CASSLAGTGVDGYTF. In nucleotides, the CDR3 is TGCGCCAGCAGCTTGGCCGGGACAGGGGTTGATGGCTACACCTTC.

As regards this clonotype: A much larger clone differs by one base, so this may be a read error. Here the CDR3 reads CASSLNTAVITEAFF. The CDR3 bases are TGCGCCAGCAGCTTGAATACGGCTGTGATCACTGAAGCTTTCTTT. The rearrangement joins TRBV5-1 to TRBJ1-1; D gene uncertain. Deletions cut 1 base from V and 4 bases from J, with 14 bases between. This CDR3 has 15 residues. Germline V gene lookup returns CDR1 SGHRS and CDR2 YFSETQ.

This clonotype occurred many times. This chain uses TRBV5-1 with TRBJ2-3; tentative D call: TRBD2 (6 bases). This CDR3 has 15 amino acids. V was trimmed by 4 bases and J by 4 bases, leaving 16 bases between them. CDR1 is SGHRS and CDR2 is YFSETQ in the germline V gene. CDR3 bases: TGCGCCAGCAGCGACGCCGGGTGGAGGGCAGATACGCAGTATTTT. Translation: CASSDAGWRADTQYF.

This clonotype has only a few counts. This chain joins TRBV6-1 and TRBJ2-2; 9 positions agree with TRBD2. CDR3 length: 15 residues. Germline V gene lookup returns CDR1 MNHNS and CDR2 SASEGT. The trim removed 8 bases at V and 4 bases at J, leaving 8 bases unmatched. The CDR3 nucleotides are TGTGCCAGCTTTTCGGGACTAGCAGGCACCGGGGAGCTGTTTTTT. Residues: CASFSGLAGTGELFF.

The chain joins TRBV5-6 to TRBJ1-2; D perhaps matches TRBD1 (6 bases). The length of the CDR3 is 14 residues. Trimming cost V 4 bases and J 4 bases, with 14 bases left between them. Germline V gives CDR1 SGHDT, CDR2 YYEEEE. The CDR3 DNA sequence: TGTGCCAGCAGCCCCGGAGGGGGTTCCTATGGCTACACCTTC. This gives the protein CASSPGGGSYGYTF.

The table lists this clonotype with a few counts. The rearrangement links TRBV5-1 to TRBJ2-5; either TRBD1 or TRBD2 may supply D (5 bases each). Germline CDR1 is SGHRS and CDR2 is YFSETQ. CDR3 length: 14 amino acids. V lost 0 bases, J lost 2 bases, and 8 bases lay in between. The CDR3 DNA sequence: TGCGCCAGCAGCTTGGTGGGACCTCAAGAGACCCAGTACTTC. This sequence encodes CASSLVGPQETQYF.

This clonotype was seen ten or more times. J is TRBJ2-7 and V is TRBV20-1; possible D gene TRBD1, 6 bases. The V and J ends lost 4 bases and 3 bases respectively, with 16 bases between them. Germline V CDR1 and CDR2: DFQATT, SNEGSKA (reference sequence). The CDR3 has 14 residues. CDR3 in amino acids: CSATWDNLGYEQYF. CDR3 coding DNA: TGCAGTGCTACTTGGGACAACCTGGGCTACGAGCAGTACTTC.

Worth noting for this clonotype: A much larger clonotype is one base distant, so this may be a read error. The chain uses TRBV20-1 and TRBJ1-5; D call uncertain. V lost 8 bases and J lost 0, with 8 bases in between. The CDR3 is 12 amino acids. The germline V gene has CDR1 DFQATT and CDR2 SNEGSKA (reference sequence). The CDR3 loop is CSSKDSNQPQHF. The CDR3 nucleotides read TGCAGTTCAAAGGATAGCAATCAGCCCCAGCATTTT.

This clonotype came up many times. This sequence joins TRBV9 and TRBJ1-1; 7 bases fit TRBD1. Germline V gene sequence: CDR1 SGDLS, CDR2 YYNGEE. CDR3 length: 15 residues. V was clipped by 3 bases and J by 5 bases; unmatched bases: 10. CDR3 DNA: TGTGCCAGCAGCGGACTGGGACAGTTGGATACTGAAGCTTTCTTT. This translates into CASSGLGQLDTEAFF.

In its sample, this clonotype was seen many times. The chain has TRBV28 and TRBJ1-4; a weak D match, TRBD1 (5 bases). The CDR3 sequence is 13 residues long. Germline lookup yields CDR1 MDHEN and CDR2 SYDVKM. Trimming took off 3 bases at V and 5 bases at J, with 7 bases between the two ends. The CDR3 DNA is TGTGCCAGCAGTTTTGGGGGGAATGAAAAACTGTTTTTT. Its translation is CASSFGGNEKLFF.

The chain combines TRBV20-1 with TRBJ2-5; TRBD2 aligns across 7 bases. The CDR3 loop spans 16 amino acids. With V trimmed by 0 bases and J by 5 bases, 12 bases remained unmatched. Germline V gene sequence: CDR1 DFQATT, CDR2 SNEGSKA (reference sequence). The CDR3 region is CSARDPQAGWEETQYF. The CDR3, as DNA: TGCAGTGCTAGAGATCCTCAAGCGGGGTGGGAGGAGACCCAGTACTTC.

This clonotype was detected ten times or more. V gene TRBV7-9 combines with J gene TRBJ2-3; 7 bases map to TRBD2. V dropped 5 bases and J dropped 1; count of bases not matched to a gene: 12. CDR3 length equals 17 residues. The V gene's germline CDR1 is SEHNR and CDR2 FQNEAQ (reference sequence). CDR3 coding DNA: TGTGCCAGCAGCCCCTTAGGAAGAGCGGGGCGCACAGATACGCAGTATTTT. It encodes CASSPLGRAGRTDTQYF.

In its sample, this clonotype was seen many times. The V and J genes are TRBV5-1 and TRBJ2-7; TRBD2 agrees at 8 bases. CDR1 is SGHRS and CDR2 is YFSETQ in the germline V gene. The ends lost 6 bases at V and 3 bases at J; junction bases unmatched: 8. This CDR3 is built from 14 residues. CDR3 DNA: TGCGCCAGCAAAACTAGCGGCGGGAGCTACGAGCAGTACTTC. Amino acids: CASKTSGGSYEQYF.

This CDR3 is CAVGRQRRNYGYTF. CDR3 DNA sequence: TGTGCCGTGGGGCGACAGAGAAGAAACTATGGCTACACCTTC. The J gene is TRBJ1-2, the V gene TRBV30, with D possibly TRBD1 on 5 matching bases. Trimming took off 8 bases at V and 2 bases at J, with 18 bases between the two ends. Germline CDR1 is GTSNPN and CDR2 is SVGIG (reference sequence). The CDR3 consists of 14 residues.

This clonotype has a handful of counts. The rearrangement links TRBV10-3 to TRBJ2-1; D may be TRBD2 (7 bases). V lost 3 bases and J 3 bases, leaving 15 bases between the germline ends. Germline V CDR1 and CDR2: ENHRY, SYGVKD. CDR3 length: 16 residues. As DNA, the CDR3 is TGTGCCATCAGTGAAACCGGGGGGCCAATCTACAATGAGCAGTTCTTC. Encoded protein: CAISETGGPIYNEQFF.

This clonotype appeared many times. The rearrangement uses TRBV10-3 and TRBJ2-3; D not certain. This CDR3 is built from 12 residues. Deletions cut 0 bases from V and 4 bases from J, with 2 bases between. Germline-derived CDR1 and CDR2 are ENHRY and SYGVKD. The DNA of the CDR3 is TGTGCCATCAGTGAGTCTCCAGATACGCAGTATTTT. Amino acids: CAISESPDTQYF.

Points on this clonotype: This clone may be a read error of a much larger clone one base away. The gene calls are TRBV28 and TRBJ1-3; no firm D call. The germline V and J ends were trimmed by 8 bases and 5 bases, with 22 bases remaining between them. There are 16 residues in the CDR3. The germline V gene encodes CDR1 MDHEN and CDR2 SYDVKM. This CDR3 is CASGPPAEPLRNTIYF. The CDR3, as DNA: TGTGCCAGCGGTCCCCCTGCCGAACCTCTGAGAAACACCATATATTTT. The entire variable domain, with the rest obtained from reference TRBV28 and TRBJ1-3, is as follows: DVKVTQSSRYLVKRTGEKVFLECVQDMDHENMFWYRQDPGLGLRLIYFSYDVKMKEKGDIPEGYSVSREKKERFSLILESASTNQTSMYLCASGPPAEPLRNTIYFGEGSWLTVV.

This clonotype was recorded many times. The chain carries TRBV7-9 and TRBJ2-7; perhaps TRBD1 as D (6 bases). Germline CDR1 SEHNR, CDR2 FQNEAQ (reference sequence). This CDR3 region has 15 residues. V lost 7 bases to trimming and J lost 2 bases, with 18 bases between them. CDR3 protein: CASIPGTGLAYEQYF. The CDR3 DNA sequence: TGTGCCAGCATCCCTGGTACAGGGCTAGCCTACGAGCAGTACTTC.

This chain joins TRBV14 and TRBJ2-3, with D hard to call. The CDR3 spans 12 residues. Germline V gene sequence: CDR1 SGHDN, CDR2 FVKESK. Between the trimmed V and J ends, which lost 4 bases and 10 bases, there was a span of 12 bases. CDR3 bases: TGTGCCAGCAGCCCCGTTAGCTTTCCGCAGTATTTT. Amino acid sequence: CASSPVSFPQYF.

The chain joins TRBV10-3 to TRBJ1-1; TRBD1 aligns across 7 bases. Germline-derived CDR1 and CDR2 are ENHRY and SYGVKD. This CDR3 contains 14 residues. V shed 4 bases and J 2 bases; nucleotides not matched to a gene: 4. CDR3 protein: CAISVTGDNTEAFF. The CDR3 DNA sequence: TGTGCCATCAGTGTAACAGGGGATAACACTGAAGCTTTCTTT.

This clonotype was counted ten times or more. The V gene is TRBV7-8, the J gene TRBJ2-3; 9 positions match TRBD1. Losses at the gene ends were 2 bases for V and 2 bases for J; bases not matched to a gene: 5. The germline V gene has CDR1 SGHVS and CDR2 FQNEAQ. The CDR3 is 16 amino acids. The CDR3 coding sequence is TGTGCCAGCAGCTTAACCCGGGACAGGGACACAGATACGCAGTATTTT. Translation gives CASSLTRDRDTDTQYF.